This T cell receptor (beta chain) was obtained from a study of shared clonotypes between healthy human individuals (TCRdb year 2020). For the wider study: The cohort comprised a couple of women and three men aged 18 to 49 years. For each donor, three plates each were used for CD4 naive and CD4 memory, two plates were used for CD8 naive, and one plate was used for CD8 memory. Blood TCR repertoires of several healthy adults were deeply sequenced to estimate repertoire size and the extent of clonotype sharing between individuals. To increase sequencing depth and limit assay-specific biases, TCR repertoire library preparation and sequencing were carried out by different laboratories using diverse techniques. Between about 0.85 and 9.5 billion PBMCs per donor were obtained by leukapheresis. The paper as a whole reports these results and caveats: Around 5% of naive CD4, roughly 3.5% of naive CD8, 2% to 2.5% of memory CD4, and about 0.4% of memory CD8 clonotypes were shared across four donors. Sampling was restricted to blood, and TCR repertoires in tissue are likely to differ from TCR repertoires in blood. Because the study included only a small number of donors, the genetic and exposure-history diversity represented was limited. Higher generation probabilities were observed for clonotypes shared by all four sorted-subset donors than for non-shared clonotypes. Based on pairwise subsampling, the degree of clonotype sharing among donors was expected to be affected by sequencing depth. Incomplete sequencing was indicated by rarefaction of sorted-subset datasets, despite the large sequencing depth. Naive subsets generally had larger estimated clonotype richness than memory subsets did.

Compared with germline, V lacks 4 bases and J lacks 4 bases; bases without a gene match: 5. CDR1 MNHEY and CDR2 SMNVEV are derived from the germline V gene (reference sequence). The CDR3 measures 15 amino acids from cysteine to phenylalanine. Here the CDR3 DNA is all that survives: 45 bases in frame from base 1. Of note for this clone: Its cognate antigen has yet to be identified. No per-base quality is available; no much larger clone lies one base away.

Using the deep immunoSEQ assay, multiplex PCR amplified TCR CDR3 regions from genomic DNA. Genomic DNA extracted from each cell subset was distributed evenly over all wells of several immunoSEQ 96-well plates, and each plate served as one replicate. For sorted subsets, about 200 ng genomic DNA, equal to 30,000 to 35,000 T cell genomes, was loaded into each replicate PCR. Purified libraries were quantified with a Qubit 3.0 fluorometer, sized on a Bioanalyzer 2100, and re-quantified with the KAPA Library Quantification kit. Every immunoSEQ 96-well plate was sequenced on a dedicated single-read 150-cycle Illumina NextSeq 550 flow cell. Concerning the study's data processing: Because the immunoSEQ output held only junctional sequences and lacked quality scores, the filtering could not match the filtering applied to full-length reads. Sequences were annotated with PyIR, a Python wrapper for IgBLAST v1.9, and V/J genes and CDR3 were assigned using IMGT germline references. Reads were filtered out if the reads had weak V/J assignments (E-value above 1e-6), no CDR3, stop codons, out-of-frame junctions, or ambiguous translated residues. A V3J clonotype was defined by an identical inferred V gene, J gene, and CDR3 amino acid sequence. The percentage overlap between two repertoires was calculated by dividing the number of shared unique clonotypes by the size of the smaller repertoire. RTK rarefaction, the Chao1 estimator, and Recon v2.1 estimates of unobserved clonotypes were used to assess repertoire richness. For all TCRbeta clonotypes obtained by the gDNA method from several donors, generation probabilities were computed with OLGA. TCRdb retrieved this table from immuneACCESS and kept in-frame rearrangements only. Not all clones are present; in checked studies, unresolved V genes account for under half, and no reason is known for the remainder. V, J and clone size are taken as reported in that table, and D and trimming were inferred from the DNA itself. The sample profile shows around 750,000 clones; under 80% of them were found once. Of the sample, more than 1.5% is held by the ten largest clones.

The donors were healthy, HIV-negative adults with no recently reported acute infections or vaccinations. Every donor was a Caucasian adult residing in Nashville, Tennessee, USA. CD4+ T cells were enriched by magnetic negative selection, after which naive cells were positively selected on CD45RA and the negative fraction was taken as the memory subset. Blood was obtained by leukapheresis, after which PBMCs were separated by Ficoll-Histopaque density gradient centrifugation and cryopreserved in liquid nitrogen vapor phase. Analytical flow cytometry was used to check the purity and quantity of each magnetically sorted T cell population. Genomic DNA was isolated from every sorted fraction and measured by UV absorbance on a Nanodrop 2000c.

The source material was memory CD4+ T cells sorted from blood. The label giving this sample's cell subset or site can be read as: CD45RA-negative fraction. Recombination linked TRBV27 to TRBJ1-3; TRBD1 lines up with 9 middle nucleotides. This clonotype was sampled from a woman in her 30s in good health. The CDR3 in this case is CASSSRDREGNTIYF. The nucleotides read TGTGCCAGCAGTTCCCGGGACAGGGAAGGAAACACCATATATTTT.